A single sample is the source of the 21 T cell receptor beta chains below, sequenced in a study of shared clonotypes between healthy human individuals. Only in-frame clones appear in the TCRdb table, and some are missing; sequencing was by immunoSEQ multiplex PCR. The table lists hundreds of thousands of clones, 85% to 95% of them singletons. Cells designated naive CD8 were CD45RO-negative and were positively selected for CCR7, with terminally differentiated effector memory CD45RA+ cells excluded. Sequenced: naive CD8+ T cells sorted from blood. The source of these receptors is a woman aged 25-40 years in good health.

V is TRBV5-6 and J is TRBJ2-7; 7 bases are shared with TRBD1. V gave up 3 bases and J gave up 0 bases; unmatched junction bases: 6. Germline V gives CDR1 SGHDT, CDR2 YYEEEE. The CDR3 is made up of 15 amino acids. The CDR3 DNA reads TGTGCCAGCAGCTCCAGGGGGATGAGCTCCTACGAGCAGTACTTC. It codes for CASSSRGMSSYEQYF.

The J gene is TRBJ1-5, the V gene TRBV19; no definite D call. V lost 5 bases, J lost 2 bases, and 13 bases lay in between. Looked up from germline, CDR1 is LNHDA and CDR2 is SQIVND (reference sequence). This CDR3 contains 15 residues. CDR3 DNA: TGTGCCAGTAGTTCGGGAGGGCTTGGCAATCAGCCCCAGCATTTT. Translated, it gives CASSSGGLGNQPQHF.

This sequence joins TRBV28 and TRBJ2-2; perhaps TRBD2 as D (6 bases). Germline V gives CDR1 MDHEN, CDR2 SYDVKM. V shed 6 bases and J shed 3 bases, with 17 bases lying between them. The CDR3 runs 16 residues. The CDR3 loop is CASSLVEGRHTGELFF. The CDR3 DNA follows: TGTGCCAGCAGCTTAGTGGAAGGGAGGCACACCGGGGAGCTGTTTTTT. Supplemented by reference TRBV28 and TRBJ2-2, the full variable domain reads DVKVTQSSRYLVKRTGEKVFLECVQDMDHENMFWYRQDPGLGLRLIYFSYDVKMKEKGDIPEGYSVSREKKERFSLILESASTNQTSMYLCASSLVEGRHTGELFFGEGSRLTVL.

This chain's CDR3 is CASARTSGSTDTQYF. In DNA, the CDR3 is TGTGCCAGCGCCCGGACTAGCGGGAGTACAGATACGCAGTATTTT. The chain has TRBV9 and TRBJ2-3; TRBD2 aligns across 13 bases. Germline values: CDR1 SGDLS, CDR2 YYNGEE. The CDR3 runs to 15 residues. V dropped 7 bases and J dropped 3; count of bases not matched to a gene: 5.

The chain carries TRBV15 and TRBJ1-3; the D is unclear. CDR1 is LNHNV and CDR2 is YYDKDF in the germline V gene (reference sequence). The CDR3 loop spans 15 amino acids. The V end lost 5 bases, the J end lost 0 bases, and 11 bases lay between the germline ends. The CDR3 loop is CATSASDASGNTIYF. The CDR3 DNA is TGTGCCACCAGCGCCTCGGACGCCTCTGGAAACACCATATATTTT.

The chain has TRBV5-6 and TRBJ1-2; 9 bases are a match to TRBD1. This CDR3 region has 15 residues. Losses at the gene ends were 3 bases for V and 1 base for J; bases not matched to a gene: 4. Germline V gene data show CDR1 as SGHDT and CDR2 as YYEEEE. The CDR3: CASSWGTGNNYGYTF. CDR3 DNA: TGTGCCAGCAGCTGGGGGACAGGGAATAACTATGGCTACACCTTC.

This rearrangement joins TRBV6-1 to TRBJ1-5; D is ambiguous. The CDR3 covers 15 residues. CDR1 MNHNS and CDR2 SASEGT come from the germline V gene. With 3 bases removed from V and 5 bases from J, the gap between germline ends came to 14 bases. CDR3: CASSESTGRHQPQHF. CDR3 coding DNA: TGTGCCAGCAGTGAGTCGACGGGCAGACATCAGCCCCAGCATTTT.

This rearrangement joins TRBV7-2 to TRBJ2-5; no definite D call. Per the germline V gene, CDR1 is SGHTA and CDR2 is FQGNSA. Trimming removed 1 base at V and 4 bases at J, with 19 bases between. CDR3 length equals 17 residues. In DNA, the CDR3 is TGTGCCAGCAGCTTAGACTGGCCCGGGTTTGGCGGAGAGACCCAGTACTTC. Translated, it gives CASSLDWPGFGGETQYF.

The V gene is TRBV29-1, the J gene TRBJ2-7; TRBD1 agrees at 8 bases. The CDR3 contains 15 residues. J was trimmed by 4 bases and V by 6 bases; bases with no gene match: 14. Germline loops: CDR1 SQVTM, CDR2 ANQGSEA. CDR3 nucleotides: TGCAGCGTGGGGGGAGTGGGGACAGGACTATACGAGCAGTACTTC. Translated, it gives CSVGGVGTGLYEQYF.

The chain carries TRBV2 and TRBJ2-7, with D perhaps TRBD2 (6 bases). V lost 5 bases to trimming and J lost 1 base, with 18 bases between them. This CDR3 spans 16 amino acids. Looked up from germline, CDR1 is SNHLY and CDR2 is FYNNEI. CDR3 residues: CASSYSEDYESYEQYF. In DNA form, the CDR3 reads TGTGCCAGCAGTTATTCCGAGGACTACGAATCCTACGAGCAGTACTTC.

The chain employs TRBV13 and TRBJ2-1; 11 positions agree with TRBD2. Germline V gene lookup returns CDR1 PRHDT and CDR2 FYEKMQ (reference sequence). The CDR3 is 16 amino acids. V lost 5 bases and J lost 5; bases outside the gene matches: 8. CDR3: CASSPVGLAGDNEQFF. The CDR3 coding sequence is TGTGCCAGCAGCCCCGTAGGACTAGCGGGCGACAATGAGCAGTTCTTC. The full variable domain, with the rest looked up from reference TRBV13 and TRBJ2-1, is AAGVIQSPRHLIKEKRETATLKCYPIPRHDTVYWYQQGPGQDPQFLISFYEKMQSDKGSIPDRFSAQQFSDYHSELNMSSLELGDSALYFCASSPVGLAGDNEQFFGPGTRLTVL.

This chain links TRBV6-1 with TRBJ2-7; unclear D gene. This CDR3 has 14 amino acids. Germline CDR1 reads MNHNS; CDR2 reads SASEGT. V was pared by 3 bases and J by 3 bases, with 12 bases between. In DNA form, the CDR3 reads TGTGCCAGCAGTGACGTTTGGGCTCTCTACGAGCAGTACTTC. Protein product: CASSDVWALYEQYF.

The chain carries TRBV19 and TRBJ2-1; TRBD2 matches at 8 bases. Looked up from germline, CDR1 is LNHDA and CDR2 is SQIVND (reference sequence). The CDR3 loop spans 16 amino acids. V dropped 0 bases and J dropped 6; count of bases not matched to a gene: 7. This CDR3 reads CASSIDGTRTSNEQFF. In DNA, the CDR3 is TGTGCCAGTAGTATAGATGGGACTAGGACTAGCAATGAGCAGTTCTTC.

This rearrangement joins TRBV7-2 to TRBJ2-4; unclear D gene. With 0 bases removed from V and 0 bases from J, the gap between germline ends came to 12 bases. From germline, CDR1 is SGHTA and CDR2 FQGNSA. The length of the CDR3 is 17 residues. The CDR3 DNA follows: TGTGCCAGCAGCTTAGCACTTCTAGATCTAGCCAAAAACATTCAGTACTTC. Translating gives CASSLALLDLAKNIQYF.

Note on this clone: Other DNA sequences in this sample translate to the same CDR3. This sequence joins TRBV28 and TRBJ1-5, with 7 bases that match TRBD1. Unmatched junction bases numbered 5, after V lost 6 bases and J lost 3 bases. CDR3 length: 14 amino acids. Germline CDR1 reads MDHEN; CDR2 reads SYDVKM. CDR3 DNA: TGTGCCAGCAGCCTAAGGGGGCTCAATCAGCCCCAGCATTTT. It translates to CASSLRGLNQPQHF.

CDR3 DNA sequence: TGTGCCAGCAGCTTTGGAGGGAACTACGAGCAGTACTTC. Its protein product is CASSFGGNYEQYF. The J gene is TRBJ2-7, the V gene TRBV5-5; D possibly corresponds to TRBD2 (6 bases). CDR3 length: 13 residues. The germline V and J ends were trimmed by 2 bases and 3 bases, with 9 bases remaining between them. Germline assignment: CDR1 SGHKS and CDR2 YYEKEE (reference sequence).

This sequence joins TRBV9 and TRBJ2-7; D could derive from TRBD1 or TRBD2 (5 bases each). The V end was cut by 4 bases, the J end by 3 bases, with 11 bases between. The CDR3 covers 13 residues. Germline V gives CDR1 SGDLS, CDR2 YYNGEE. Here the CDR3 DNA reads TGTGCCAGCAGCATCGGGACCAACTACGAGCAGTACTTC. Its translation: CASSIGTNYEQYF.

This chain uses TRBV27 with TRBJ2-1; the match to TRBD2 covers 7 bases. With V trimmed by 5 bases and J by 5 bases, 27 bases remained unmatched. The germline V gene has CDR1 MNHEY and CDR2 SMNVEV (reference sequence). The CDR3 extends over 21 amino acids. The CDR3 is CASSPHQVGGMREVIDNEQFF. CDR3 nucleotides: TGTGCCAGCAGTCCTCACCAAGTCGGGGGGATGAGGGAGGTCATAGACAATGAGCAGTTCTTC.

The gene calls are TRBV27 and TRBJ2-2, with D possibly being TRBD2 (5 bases). V dropped 8 bases and J dropped 4 bases, with 17 bases sitting between them. Germline CDR1 and CDR2: MNHEY and SMNVEV (reference sequence). The CDR3 sequence is 15 residues long. Written as DNA, the CDR3 is TGTGCCAGCGGATCCAAGGACTGGTCCACCGGGGAGCTGTTTTTT. It codes for CASGSKDWSTGELFF.

This clone is a singleton in its sample. The chain carries TRBV14 and TRBJ1-3, with a tentative D call TRBD1 (6 bases). The V gene's germline CDR1 is SGHDN and CDR2 FVKESK. V was clipped by 2 bases and J by 3 bases, with 14 bases between them. The length of the CDR3 is 16 residues. In nucleotides, the CDR3 is TGTGCCAGCAGCCAATTCGGGGGACACATTGGAAACACCATATATTTT. Its protein product is CASSQFGGHIGNTIYF.

The rearrangement links TRBV11-2 to TRBJ1-3; D not certain. In germline, CDR1 is SGHAT, CDR2 FQNNGV. The ends were cut back, 2 bases at V and 0 bases at J, with 8 bases in the middle. The CDR3 is 15 amino acids. The CDR3 coding sequence is TGTGCCAGCAGCTTATATTCGGGCTCTGGAAACACCATATATTTT. It codes for CASSLYSGSGNTIYF.